These 15 T cell receptor beta chains were all obtained from the same sample, sequenced in a study of cytomegalovirus exposure and HLA in healthy donors. PCR used 60 Vbeta primers and 13 Jbeta primers. Some clones are missing from TCRdb's copy, which holds only in-frame ones; the method was immunoSEQ multiplex PCR. The listing records around 76,000 clones. The sequencing input was PBMCs. These receptors were collected from an older woman in good health and CMV-seronegative.

In the case of this clone: Compared with germline, one end of the junction differs, possibly owing to a read error. The V call is TRBV12-5, the J call TRBJ2-1, with D possibly being TRBD2 (5 bases). This CDR3 has 15 amino acids. Per the germline V gene, CDR1 is LGHNT and CDR2 is FRNRAP. The CDR3 DNA reads TGTGCTAGTGGTTTGGTATCGACTACGGAAAATGTGCAGTTCTTC. The encoded protein is CASGLVSTTENVQFF.

The genes are TRBV9 and TRBJ2-7; 7 positions agree with TRBD2. J gave up 3 bases and V 2 bases, and 8 bases lay outside the gene matches. Germline lookup yields CDR1 SGDLS and CDR2 YYNGEE. This CDR3 contains 15 residues. The CDR3 DNA reads TGTGCCAGCAGCGTGGGGGGGACCATGAACTACGAGCAGTACTTC. It yields the protein CASSVGGTMNYEQYF. Looking up the rest from reference TRBV9 and TRBJ2-7 gives the full variable domain: DSGVTQTPKHLITATGQRVTLRCSPRSGDLSVYWYQQSLDQGLQFLIQYYNGEERAKGNILERFSAQQFPDLHSELNLSSLELGDSALYFCASSVGGTMNYEQYFGPGTRLTVT.

This chain uses TRBV4-3 with TRBJ2-7; unclear D gene. Germline V gene sequence: CDR1 LGHNA, CDR2 YSLEER. This CDR3 spans 14 amino acids. The V end was cut by 3 bases, the J end by 0 bases, with 9 bases between. The CDR3 DNA follows: TGCGCCAGCAGCCAGCCGGGTAACTCCTACGAGCAGTACTTC. Amino acid sequence: CASSQPGNSYEQYF.

The chain joins TRBV28 to TRBJ2-5; 7 bases map to TRBD1. The J call may not be correct, given that the DNA end is closer to TRBJ2-7. Germline V CDR1 and CDR2: MDHEN, SYDVKM. The CDR3 contains 13 residues. CDR3 in amino acids: CASTSTGSHEQYF. In nucleotides, the CDR3 is TGTGCCAGCACCTCGACAGGGTCCCACGAGCAGTACTTC.

The chain is built from TRBV19 and TRBJ2-3; weak D call: TRBD1 (6 bases). Germline CDR1 LNHDA, CDR2 SQIVND (reference sequence). This CDR3 comprises 16 residues. Deletions cut 8 bases from V and 0 bases from J, with 18 bases between. CDR3 region: CASHGGRTPSTDTQYF. CDR3 sequence (DNA): TGTGCCAGTCATGGGGGCCGAACACCTAGCACAGATACGCAGTATTTT.

This CDR3 is CASSRGTSGAYEQYF. As DNA, the CDR3 is TGTGCCAGCTCGCGGGGGACTAGCGGGGCCTACGAGCAGTACTTC. The V gene is TRBV18, the J gene TRBJ2-7, with 13 bases that match TRBD2. Germline values: CDR1 KGHSH, CDR2 LQKENI. This CDR3 region has 15 residues. The V gene end was trimmed by 6 bases and the J gene end by 2 bases; junction bases not matched to a gene: 4.

The CDR3 nucleotides read TGTGCCACCAGCAGGGACAGGGCGGGTGGCTACACCTTC. It is translated as CATSRDRAGGYTF. This chain connects TRBV15 to TRBJ1-2; the match to TRBD1 covers 8 bases. Germline V CDR1 and CDR2: LNHNV, YYDKDF (reference sequence). Unmatched junction bases numbered 4, after V lost 3 bases and J lost 7 bases. This CDR3 has 13 amino acids. The whole variable domain, filled in from reference TRBV15 and TRBJ1-2, reads DAMVIQNPRYQVTQFGKPVTLSCSQTLNHNVMYWYQQKSSQAPKLLFHYYDKDFNNEADTPDNFQSRRPNTSFCFLDIRSPGLGDTAMYLCATSRDRAGGYTFGSGTRLTVV.

The V gene is TRBV20-1, the J gene TRBJ2-5; D gene uncertain. Trimming shortened V by 7 bases and J by 7 bases, and 13 bases separated the two germline ends. Germline CDR1 and CDR2: DFQATT and SNEGSKA (reference sequence). The CDR3 covers 11 residues. The CDR3: CSVDHPGTQYF. Written as DNA, the CDR3 is TGCAGTGTCGACCACCCGGGGACCCAGTACTTC.

The V and J genes are TRBV6-1 and TRBJ1-2, with D possibly matching TRBD1 (5 bases). Germline assignment: CDR1 MNHNS and CDR2 SASEGT. The length of the CDR3 is 15 residues. Trimming left V 8 bases short and J 2 bases short, with 18 bases between. CDR3: CASVGREVRNYGYTF. The CDR3 DNA sequence: TGTGCCAGCGTGGGCAGGGAGGTGAGGAACTATGGCTACACCTTC.

The CDR3 spells CASRSPTGVEALHF. CDR3 nucleotides: TGTGCCAGCAGGAGCCCTACAGGGGTTGAGGCCCTCCACTTT. V is TRBV28 and J is TRBJ1-6; 7 bases match TRBD1. The CDR3 is 14 residues long. Looked up from germline, CDR1 is MDHEN and CDR2 is SYDVKM. J gave up 14 bases and V 6 bases, and 13 bases lay outside the gene matches.

The gene calls are TRBV27 and TRBJ2-7, with TRBD1 matching 7 bases. With V trimmed by 7 bases and J by 1 base, 4 bases remained unmatched. The CDR3 sequence is 13 residues long. Germline V lookup: CDR1 MNHEY, CDR2 SMNVEV (reference sequence). CDR3 sequence (DNA): TGTGCCAGCAAGACAGGGTTGTCCTACGAGCAGTACTTC. It encodes CASKTGLSYEQYF.

The chain joins TRBV5-1 to TRBJ2-5; D unclear. The tail of the sequence fits TRBJ2-7 better, so the J call may be wrong. Germline lookup yields CDR1 SGHRS and CDR2 YFSETQ. The CDR3 consists of 12 residues. CDR3 nucleotide sequence: TGCGCCAGCAGCCGAACCACCTACGAGCAGTACTTC. It codes for CASSRTTYEQYF.

V is TRBV4-2 and J is TRBJ2-4, with D possibly matching TRBD2 (5 bases). The CDR3 loop spans 16 amino acids. With 0 bases removed from V and 4 bases from J, the gap between germline ends came to 13 bases. CDR1 is LGHNA and CDR2 is YNFKEQ in the germline V gene. The DNA for the CDR3 is TGTGCCAGCAGCCAAGATCAATCCAGAGGGAAAAACATTCAGTACTTC. Translating it yields CASSQDQSRGKNIQYF.

The DNA of the CDR3 is TGCGCCAGGGACTCATCTCCCAATGAGCAGTTCTTC. This encodes CARDSSPNEQFF. The rearrangement uses TRBV23-1 and TRBJ2-1; TRBD2 is a possible D gene (5 bases). TRBV23-1 falls under the ORF class, with uncertain function. V shed 9 bases and J shed 6 bases, with 12 bases lying between them. This CDR3 has 12 amino acids.

The rearrangement joins TRBV10-3 to TRBJ1-2; D call uncertain. The germline gives CDR1 ENHRY, CDR2 SYGVKD. The CDR3 consists of 12 residues. The ends were cut back, 6 bases at V and 3 bases at J, with 8 bases in the middle. The CDR3 is CAIRGGDYGYTF. CDR3 coding DNA: TGTGCCATCAGGGGAGGCGACTATGGCTACACCTTC.